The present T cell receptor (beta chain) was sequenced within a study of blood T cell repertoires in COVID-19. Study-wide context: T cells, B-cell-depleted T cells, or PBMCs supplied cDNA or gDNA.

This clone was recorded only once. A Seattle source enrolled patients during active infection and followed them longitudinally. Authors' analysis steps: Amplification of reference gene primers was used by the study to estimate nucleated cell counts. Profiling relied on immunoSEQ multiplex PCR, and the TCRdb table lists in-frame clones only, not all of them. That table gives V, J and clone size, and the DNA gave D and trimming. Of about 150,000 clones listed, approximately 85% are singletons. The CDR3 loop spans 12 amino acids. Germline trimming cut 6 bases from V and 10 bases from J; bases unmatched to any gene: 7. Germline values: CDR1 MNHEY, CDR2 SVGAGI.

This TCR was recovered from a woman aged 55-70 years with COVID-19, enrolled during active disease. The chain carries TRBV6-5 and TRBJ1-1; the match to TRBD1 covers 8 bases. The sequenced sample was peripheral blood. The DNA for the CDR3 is TGTGCCAGCAGGGACAGGGTAGTCGCAGCTTTCTTT. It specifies CASRDRVVAAFF.